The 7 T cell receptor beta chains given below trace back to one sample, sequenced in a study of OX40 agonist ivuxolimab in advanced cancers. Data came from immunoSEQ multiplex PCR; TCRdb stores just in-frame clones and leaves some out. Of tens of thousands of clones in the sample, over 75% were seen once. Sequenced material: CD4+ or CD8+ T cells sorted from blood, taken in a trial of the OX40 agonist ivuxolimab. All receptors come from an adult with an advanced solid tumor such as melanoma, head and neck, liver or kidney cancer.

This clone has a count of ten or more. This chain's CDR3 is CASSADGGSNQPQHF. The CDR3 coding sequence is TGTGCCAGTAGTGCCGACGGGGGGAGCAATCAGCCCCAGCATTTT. The rearrangement joins TRBV19 to TRBJ1-5, with a weak D call TRBD1 (5 bases). The germline V and J ends were trimmed by 5 bases and 1 base, with 12 bases remaining between them. Germline V gives CDR1 LNHDA, CDR2 SQIVND (reference sequence). The CDR3 has 15 residues.

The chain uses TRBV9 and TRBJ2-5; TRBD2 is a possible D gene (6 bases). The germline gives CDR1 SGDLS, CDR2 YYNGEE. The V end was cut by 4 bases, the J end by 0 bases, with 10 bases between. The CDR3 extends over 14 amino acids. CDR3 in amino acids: CASSSGEYQETQYF. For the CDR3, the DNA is TGTGCCAGCAGCTCGGGGGAGTACCAAGAGACCCAGTACTTC.

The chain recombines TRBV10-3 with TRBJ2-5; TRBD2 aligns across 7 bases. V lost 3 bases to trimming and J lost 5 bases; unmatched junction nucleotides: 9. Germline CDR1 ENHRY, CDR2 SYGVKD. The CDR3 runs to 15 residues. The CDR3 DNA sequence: TGTGCCATCAGTGAAGGATTGGGGCGGGGGGAGACCCAGTACTTC. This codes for CAISEGLGRGETQYF.

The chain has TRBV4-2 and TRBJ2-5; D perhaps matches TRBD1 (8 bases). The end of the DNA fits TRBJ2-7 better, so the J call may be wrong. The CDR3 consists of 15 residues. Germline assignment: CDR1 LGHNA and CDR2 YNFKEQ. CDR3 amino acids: CASSNNRGRAYEQYF. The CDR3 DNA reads TGTGCCAGCAGCAACAACAGGGGGAGGGCCTACGAGCAGTACTTC.

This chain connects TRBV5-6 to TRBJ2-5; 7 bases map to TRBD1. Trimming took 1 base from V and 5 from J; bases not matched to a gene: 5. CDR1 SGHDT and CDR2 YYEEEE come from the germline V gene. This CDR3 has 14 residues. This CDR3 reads CASSLNRGMETQYF. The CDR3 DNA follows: TGTGCCAGCAGCTTGAACAGGGGTATGGAGACCCAGTACTTC.

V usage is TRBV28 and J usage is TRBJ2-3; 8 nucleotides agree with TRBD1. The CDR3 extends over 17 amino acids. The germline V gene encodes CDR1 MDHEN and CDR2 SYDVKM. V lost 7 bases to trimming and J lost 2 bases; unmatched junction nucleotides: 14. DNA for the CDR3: TGTGCCAGCACCACAATCGCGGACAGGGAGAACACAGATACGCAGTATTTT. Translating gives CASTTIADRENTDTQYF.

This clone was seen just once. DNA of the CDR3: TGTGCCTGGAGTGCCATTGGAGTTGGGGAGACCCAGTACTTC. Its protein is CAWSAIGVGETQYF. This chain uses TRBV30 with TRBJ2-5; D is unclear. The CDR3 runs 14 residues. Trimming removed 1 base from V and 5 bases from J, with 14 bases in between. CDR1 GTSNPN and CDR2 SVGIG come from the germline V gene (reference sequence).